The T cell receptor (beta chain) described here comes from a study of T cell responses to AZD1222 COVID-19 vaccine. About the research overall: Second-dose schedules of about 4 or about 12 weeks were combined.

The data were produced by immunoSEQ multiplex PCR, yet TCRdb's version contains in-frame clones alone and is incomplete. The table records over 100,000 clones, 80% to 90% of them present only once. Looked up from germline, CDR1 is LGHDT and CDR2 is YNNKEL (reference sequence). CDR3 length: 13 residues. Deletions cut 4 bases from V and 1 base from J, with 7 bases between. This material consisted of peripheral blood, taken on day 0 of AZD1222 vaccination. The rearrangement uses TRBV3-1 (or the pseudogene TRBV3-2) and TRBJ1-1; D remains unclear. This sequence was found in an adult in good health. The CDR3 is CASSRTGNTEAFF. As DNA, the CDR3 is TGTGCCAGCAGCCGCACTGGGAACACTGAAGCTTTCTTT.